What follows are 17 T cell receptor beta chains derived from one specimen sequenced in a study of beta chain features in type 1 diabetes. Overall study findings and caveats: Shortening of TCRB CDR3s, moderate but significant, appeared in all four CD4+ subsets of Type 1 diabetes patients.

Antigens of these TCRs are unknown. Isolated RNA was reverse transcribed in full, so expressed TCRB transcripts were sequenced. Generated by immunoSEQ multiplex PCR, the TCRdb table keeps only in-frame clones and is missing some. The data show 300,000 to 400,000 clones, approximately 12% seen once. The sample consisted of naive CD4+ T cells from blood. The source is a woman aged 18-29 years with type 1 diabetes.

This clone was seen a handful of times. The V call is TRBV10-3, the J call TRBJ2-1, with D possibly TRBD2 on 6 matching bases. CDR3 size: 13 residues. The germline CDR1 and CDR2 sequences are ENHRY and SYGVKD. V lost 11 bases to trimming and J lost 2 bases, with 13 bases between them. The CDR3 DNA is TGTGCCGCCACGGGGGATCCCTACAATGAGCAGTTCTTC. Residues: CAATGDPYNEQFF.

This clone was found a few times. The chain links TRBV27 to TRBJ2-1, with D perhaps matching TRBD1 (5 bases). The CDR3 contains 16 residues. Germline CDR1 and CDR2: MNHEY and SMNVEV (reference sequence). V was shortened by 1 base and J by 2 bases, with 12 bases between the two germline ends. The CDR3 here is CASSLWGDPTYNEQFF. CDR3 DNA sequence: TGTGCCAGCAGTTTATGGGGCGACCCAACCTACAATGAGCAGTTCTTC.

This clone was picked up a small number of times. The chain couples TRBV6-1 to TRBJ2-7; D is unresolved. Trimming took off 5 bases at V and 1 base at J, with 6 bases between the two ends. This CDR3 is 12 amino acids long. CDR1 and CDR2 from the germline V gene are MNHNS and SASEGT. The CDR3 nucleotides are TGTGCCAGCAGTCTAGATTCCTACGAGCAGTACTTC. It translates to CASSLDSYEQYF.

This rearrangement joins TRBV10-3 to TRBJ1-2, with 10 bases fitting TRBD1. Germline V gives CDR1 ENHRY, CDR2 SYGVKD. CDR3 length: 17 residues. V lost 6 bases to trimming and J lost 5 bases; unmatched junction nucleotides: 15. This chain's CDR3 is CAISTGDRGTDRYGYTF. The CDR3 DNA reads TGTGCCATCAGCACCGGGGACAGGGGCACCGACAGGTATGGCTACACCTTC.

J is TRBJ2-7 and V is TRBV10-3, with 7 bases that match TRBD2. The trim removed 10 bases at V and 3 bases at J, leaving 9 bases unmatched. Germline CDR1 is ENHRY and CDR2 is SYGVKD. The CDR3 is 13 residues long. The chain's CDR3 is CATARAGFYEQYV. The CDR3 DNA is TGTGCCACAGCCCGAGCGGGATTCTACGAGCAGTACGTC.

This clone has more than one count but fewer than ten. Here the CDR3 reads CASTSFGRAGLSSYEQYV. The DNA for the CDR3 is TGTGCCAGCACCTCCTTTGGTCGGGCTGGACTGTCTTCCTACGAGCAGTACGTC. The chain links TRBV7-9 to TRBJ2-7; TRBD2 is a possible D gene (5 bases). CDR1 SEHNR and CDR2 FQNEAQ come from the germline V gene (reference sequence). V lost 7 bases to trimming and J lost 1 base, with 26 bases between them. This CDR3 spans 18 amino acids.

This rearrangement joins TRBV5-1 to TRBJ1-1, with TRBD1 matching 9 bases. The CDR3 runs to 15 residues. V lost 4 bases, J lost 4 bases, and 8 bases stayed unmatched. Germline V gene sequence: CDR1 SGHRS, CDR2 YFSETQ. The CDR3 DNA reads as TGCGCCAGCAGCGGGTCACAGGGGGCCGGCACTGAAGCTTTCTTT. It yields the protein CASSGSQGAGTEAFF.

The sample holds a few counts of this clone. The CDR3 protein is CSAKANTEAFF. The CDR3, as DNA: TGCAGTGCTAAAGCAAACACTGAAGCTTTCTTT. This chain uses TRBV20-1 with TRBJ1-1; the D is unclear. The V gene's germline CDR1 is DFQATT and CDR2 SNEGSKA (reference sequence). The V end was cut by 4 bases, the J end by 2 bases, with 5 bases between. The CDR3 length is 11 residues.

J is TRBJ2-7 and V is TRBV7-2, with D unclear. V lost 1 base to trimming and J lost 7 bases, with 8 bases between them. This CDR3 has 12 amino acids. The germline gives CDR1 SGHTA, CDR2 FQGNSA. In nucleotides, the CDR3 is TGTGCCAGCAGCTTAGTCAGACTTGAGCAGTACTTC. As protein: CASSLVRLEQYF.

There are a few counts of this clone. The chain has TRBV5-1 and TRBJ2-1; 9 bases fit TRBD2. Germline V gene data show CDR1 as SGHRS and CDR2 as YFSETQ. The CDR3 has 14 amino acids. V shed 5 bases, J shed 9 bases, and the junction held 9 bases outside the gene matches. The DNA for the CDR3 is TGCGCCAGCAGACGGCGGGAGGGCTTAGTTGAGCAGTTCTTC. Protein product: CASRRREGLVEQFF. The full variable domain, its missing parts supplied by reference TRBV5-1 and TRBJ2-1, is KAGVTQTPRYLIKTRGQQVTLSCSPISGHRSVSWYQQTPGQGLQFLFEYFSETQRNKGNFPGRFSGRQFSNSRSEMNVSTLELGDSALYLCASRRREGLVEQFFGPGTRLTVL.

The chain is built from TRBV7-2 and TRBJ2-7; 11 bases agree with TRBD2. The germline gives CDR1 SGHTA, CDR2 FQGNSA. The J segment lost 3 bases and the V segment lost 5 bases, leaving 3 bases of the junction unmatched. This CDR3 spans 14 amino acids. The CDR3 is CASSPLAGGYEQYV. CDR3 DNA: TGTGCCAGCAGCCCCCTAGCGGGAGGCTACGAGCAGTACGTC.

The chain combines TRBV7-9 with TRBJ2-7; 7 nucleotides line up with TRBD1. Germline V gene data show CDR1 as SEHNR and CDR2 as FQNEAQ (reference sequence). J gave up 3 bases and V 4 bases, and 9 bases lay outside the gene matches. This CDR3 has 15 amino acids. CDR3 protein: CASSSYQGDIYEQYV. The CDR3 DNA follows: TGTGCCAGCAGCTCCTACCAGGGGGACATCTACGAGCAGTACGTC.

This clone was recorded a few times. V gene TRBV5-6 combines with J gene TRBJ2-7; no definite D call. This CDR3 comprises 11 residues. V was cut by 0 bases and J by 6 bases, with 4 bases left in between. CDR1 is SGHDT and CDR2 is YYEEEE in the germline V gene. The CDR3, as DNA: TGTGCCAGCAGCTTGGCGGGCGAGCAGTACTTC. Translation gives CASSLAGEQYF.

This clone was seen a few times. The chain joins TRBV29-1 to TRBJ2-7; 11 nucleotides align to TRBD2. Looked up from germline, CDR1 is SQVTM and CDR2 is ANQGSEA. J lost 2 bases, V lost 7 bases, and 16 bases had no gene match. The CDR3 extends over 17 amino acids. The CDR3 loop reads CSAAQGSGTSGPYEQYF. The CDR3 DNA sequence: TGCAGCGCCGCACAGGGTTCTGGGACTAGCGGCCCCTACGAGCAGTACTTC.

The chain employs TRBV6-5 and TRBJ2-7; 7 bases agree with TRBD2. Germline loops: CDR1 MNHEY, CDR2 SVGAGI. The CDR3 covers 15 residues. With 0 bases clipped from V and 3 bases from J, the junction kept 5 bases outside the gene matches. The chain's CDR3 is CASSYSAGVLYEQYV. The CDR3 region has the DNA TGTGCCAGCAGTTACTCGGCGGGAGTTCTCTACGAGCAGTACGTC.

The chain has TRBV11-2 and TRBJ2-7, with a tentative D call TRBD2 (7 bases). Germline CDR1 is SGHAT and CDR2 is FQNNGV. V was trimmed by 1 base and J by 3 bases, leaving 13 bases between them. CDR3 length: 15 residues. The DNA for the CDR3 is TGTGCCAGCAGCTTAGGGGGGGGCAGGGGCTACGAGCAGTACGTC. It encodes CASSLGGGRGYEQYV.

This rearrangement joins TRBV5-1 to TRBJ2-2; D perhaps matches TRBD2 (5 bases). Trimming cost V 1 base and J 2 bases, with 9 bases left between them. This CDR3 has 15 amino acids. Per the germline V gene, CDR1 is SGHRS and CDR2 is YFSETQ. The CDR3, as DNA: TGCGCCAGCAGCTTGATGACTACAAACACCGGGGAGCTGTTTTTT. It is translated as CASSLMTTNTGELFF.